This T cell receptor (beta chain) was identified during a study of cytomegalovirus exposure and HLA in healthy donors. About the research overall: Previous work identified 120 million or so unique TCR beta sequences from around 200 million T cells. General observations from the study: The authors later found HLA-associated TCR beta chains more clonally expanded than equally common others.

On this clone itself: The antigen is undetermined.

PCR amplification relied on 60 Vbeta primers (plus 13 Jbeta primers). Sequencing was performed with immunoSEQ multiplex PCR; in TCRdb, only in-frame clones are kept and a portion is missing. The profile shows 130,000 to 150,000 clones, approximately 79% of them singletons. CDR1 and CDR2 from the germline V gene are SGHTA and FQGNSA. V was clipped by 2 bases and J by 4 bases, with 6 bases between them. CDR3 length equals 13 residues. This clonotype was obtained from a woman aged 25 to 39 in good health and CMV-seronegative. The sample taken for sequencing was PBMCs. The gene calls are TRBV7-2 and TRBJ2-1; D unclear. CDR3 coding DNA: TGTGCCAGCAGCTTATACGGTTACAATGAGCAGTTCTTC. It yields the protein CASSLYGYNEQFF.